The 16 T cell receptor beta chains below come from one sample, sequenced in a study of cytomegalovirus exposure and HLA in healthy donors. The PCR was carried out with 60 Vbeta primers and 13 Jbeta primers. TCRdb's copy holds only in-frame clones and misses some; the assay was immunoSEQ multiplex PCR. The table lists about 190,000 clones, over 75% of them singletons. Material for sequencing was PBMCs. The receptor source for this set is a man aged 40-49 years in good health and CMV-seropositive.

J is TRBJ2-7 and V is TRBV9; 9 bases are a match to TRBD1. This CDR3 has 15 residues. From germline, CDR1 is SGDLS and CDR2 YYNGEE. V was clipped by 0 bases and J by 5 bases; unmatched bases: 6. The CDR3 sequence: CASSVGWDRVHEQYF. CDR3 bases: TGTGCCAGCAGCGTAGGATGGGACAGGGTCCACGAGCAGTACTTC.

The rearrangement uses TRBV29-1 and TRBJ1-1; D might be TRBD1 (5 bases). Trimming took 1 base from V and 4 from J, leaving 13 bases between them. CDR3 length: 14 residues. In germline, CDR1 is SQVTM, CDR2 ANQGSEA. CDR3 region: CSVEGGLPGTEAFF. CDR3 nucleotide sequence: TGCAGCGTTGAAGGGGGCCTCCCGGGCACTGAAGCTTTCTTT. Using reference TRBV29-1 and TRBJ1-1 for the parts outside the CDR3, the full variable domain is SAVISQKPSRDICQRGTSLTIQCQVDSQVTMMFWYRQQPGQSLTLIATANQGSEATYESGFVIDKFPISRPNLTFSTLTVSNMSPEDSSIYLCSVEGGLPGTEAFFGQGTRLTVV.

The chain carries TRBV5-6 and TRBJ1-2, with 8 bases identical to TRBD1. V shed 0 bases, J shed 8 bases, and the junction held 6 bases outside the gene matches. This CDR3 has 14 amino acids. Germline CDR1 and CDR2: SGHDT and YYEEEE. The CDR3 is CASSLGGQGEGYTF. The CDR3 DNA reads TGTGCCAGCAGCTTGGGCGGACAGGGAGAAGGCTACACCTTC.

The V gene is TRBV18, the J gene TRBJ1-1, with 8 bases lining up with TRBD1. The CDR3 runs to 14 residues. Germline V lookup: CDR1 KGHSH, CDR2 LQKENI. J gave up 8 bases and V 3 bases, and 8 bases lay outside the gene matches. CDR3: CASSPPGQAVEAFF. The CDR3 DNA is TGTGCCAGCTCACCCCCGGGACAGGCAGTAGAAGCTTTCTTT. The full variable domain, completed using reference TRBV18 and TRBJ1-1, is NAGVMQNPRHLVRRRGQEARLRCSPMKGHSHVYWYRQLPEEGLKFMVYLQKENIIDESGMPKERFSAEFPKEGPSILRIQQVVRGDSAAYFCASSPPGQAVEAFFGQGTRLTVV.

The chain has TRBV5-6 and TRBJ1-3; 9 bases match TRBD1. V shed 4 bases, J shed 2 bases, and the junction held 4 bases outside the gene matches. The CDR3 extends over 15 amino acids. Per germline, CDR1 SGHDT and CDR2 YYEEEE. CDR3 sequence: CASSPQGAPGNTIYF. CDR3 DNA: TGTGCCAGCAGCCCACAGGGGGCTCCTGGAAACACCATATATTTT.

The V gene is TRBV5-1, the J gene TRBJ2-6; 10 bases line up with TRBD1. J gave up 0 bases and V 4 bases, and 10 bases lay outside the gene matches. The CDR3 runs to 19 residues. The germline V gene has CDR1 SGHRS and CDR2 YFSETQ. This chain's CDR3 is CASSLRQGAVLSGANVLTF. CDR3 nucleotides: TGCGCCAGCAGCCTCCGACAGGGGGCAGTACTCTCTGGGGCCAACGTCCTGACTTTC.

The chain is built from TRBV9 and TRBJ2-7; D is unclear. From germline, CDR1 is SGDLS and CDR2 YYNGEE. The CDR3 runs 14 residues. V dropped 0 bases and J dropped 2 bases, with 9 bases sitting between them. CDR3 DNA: TGTGCCAGCAGCGTAGAGCAGGATCCCTACGAGCAGTACTTC. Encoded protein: CASSVEQDPYEQYF.

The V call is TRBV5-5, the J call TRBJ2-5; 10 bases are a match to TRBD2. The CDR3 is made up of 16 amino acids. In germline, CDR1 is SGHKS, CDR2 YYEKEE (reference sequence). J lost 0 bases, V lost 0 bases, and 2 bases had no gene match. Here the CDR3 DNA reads TGTGCCAGCAGCTTGGGTCTAGCGGGGGACCAAGAGACCCAGTACTTC. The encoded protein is CASSLGLAGDQETQYF.

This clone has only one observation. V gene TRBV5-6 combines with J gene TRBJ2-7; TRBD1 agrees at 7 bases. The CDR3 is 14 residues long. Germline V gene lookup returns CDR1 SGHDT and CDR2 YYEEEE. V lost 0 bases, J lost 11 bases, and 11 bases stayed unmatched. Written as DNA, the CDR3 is TGTGCCAGCAGCTTGGCTCATGGAAGGGGGCGCAAGTACTTC. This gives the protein CASSLAHGRGRKYF. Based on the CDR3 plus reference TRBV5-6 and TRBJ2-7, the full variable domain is DAGVTQSPTHLIKTRGQQVTLRCSPKSGHDTVSWYQQALGQGPQFIFQYYEEEERQRGNFPDRFSGHQFPNYSSELNVNALLLGDSALYLCASSLAHGRGRKYFGPGTRLTVT.

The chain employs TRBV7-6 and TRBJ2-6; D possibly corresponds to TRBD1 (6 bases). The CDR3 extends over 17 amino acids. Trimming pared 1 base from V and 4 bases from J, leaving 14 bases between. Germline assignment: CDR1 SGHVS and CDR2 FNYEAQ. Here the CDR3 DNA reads TGTGCCAGCAGCTTAGAGGTGGGGGCGAGAGGGGCCAACGTCCTGACTTTC. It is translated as CASSLEVGARGANVLTF. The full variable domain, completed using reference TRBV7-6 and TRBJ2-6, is GAGVSQSPRYKVTKRGQDVALRCDPISGHVSLYWYRQALGQGPEFLTYFNYEAQQDKSGLPNDRFSAERPEGSISTLTIQRTEQRDSAMYRCASSLEVGARGANVLTFGAGSRLTVL.

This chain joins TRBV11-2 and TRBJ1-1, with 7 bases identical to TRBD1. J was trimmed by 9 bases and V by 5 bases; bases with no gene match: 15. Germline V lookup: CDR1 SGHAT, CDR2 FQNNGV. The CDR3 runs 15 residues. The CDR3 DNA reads TGTGCCAGCAGCACTGGGACAGTGATGAACGATAAAGCTTTCTTT. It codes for CASSTGTVMNDKAFF.

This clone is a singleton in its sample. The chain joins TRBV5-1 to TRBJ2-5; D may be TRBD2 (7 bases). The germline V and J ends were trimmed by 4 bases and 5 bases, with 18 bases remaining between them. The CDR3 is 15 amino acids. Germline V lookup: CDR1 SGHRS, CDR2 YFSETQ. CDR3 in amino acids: CASSLGRGARETQYF. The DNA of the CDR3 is TGCGCCAGCAGCCTGGGACGGGGGGCGCGGGAGACCCAGTACTTC.

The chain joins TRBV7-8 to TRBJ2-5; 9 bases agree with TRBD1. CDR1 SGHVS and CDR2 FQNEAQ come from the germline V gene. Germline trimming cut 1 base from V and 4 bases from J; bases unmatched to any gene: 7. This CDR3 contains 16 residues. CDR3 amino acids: CASSLVPVTGGETQYF. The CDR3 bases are TGTGCCAGCAGCTTAGTCCCCGTGACAGGGGGAGAGACCCAGTACTTC.

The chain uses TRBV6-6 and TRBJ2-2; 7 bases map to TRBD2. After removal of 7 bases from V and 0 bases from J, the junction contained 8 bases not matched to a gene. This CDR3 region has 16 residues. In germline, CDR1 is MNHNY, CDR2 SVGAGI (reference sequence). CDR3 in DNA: TGTGCCAGCACTAGAACGGGGGGTGCGAACACCGGGGAGCTGTTTTTT. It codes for CASTRTGGANTGELFF.

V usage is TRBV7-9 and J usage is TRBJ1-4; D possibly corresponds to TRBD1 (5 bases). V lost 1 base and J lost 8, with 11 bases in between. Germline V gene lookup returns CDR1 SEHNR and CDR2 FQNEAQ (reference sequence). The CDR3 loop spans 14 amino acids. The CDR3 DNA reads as TGTGCCAGCAGCTTAGTAGGGGAAGACGAAAAACTGTTTTTT. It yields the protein CASSLVGEDEKLFF.

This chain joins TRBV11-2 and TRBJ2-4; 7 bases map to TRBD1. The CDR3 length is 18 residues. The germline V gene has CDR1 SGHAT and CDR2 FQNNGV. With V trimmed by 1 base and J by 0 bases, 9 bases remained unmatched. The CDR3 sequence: CASSLVAPGQLAKNIQYF. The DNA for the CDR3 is TGTGCCAGCAGCTTAGTAGCTCCGGGACAGTTAGCCAAAAACATTCAGTACTTC.